One sample yielded the 15 T cell receptor beta chains listed below, sequenced in a study of shared clonotypes between healthy human individuals. Assay: immunoSEQ multiplex PCR; the TCRdb copy retains only in-frame clones and omits some. Here the sample spans 230,000 or so clones, approximately 65% being singletons. The sequencing sample was made of memory CD4+ T cells sorted from blood. Subset in this sample: CD45RA-negative fraction. The receptors were sampled from a man aged 25-45 years in good health.

This clone was observed once. This chain joins TRBV28 and TRBJ2-3; 9 nucleotides agree with TRBD1. This CDR3 region has 18 residues. Germline V gene sequence: CDR1 MDHEN, CDR2 SYDVKM. The V segment lost 6 bases and the J segment 0 bases; nucleotides outside the gene matches: 13. This CDR3 reads CASRYSPGTGTSTDTQYF. The CDR3 DNA reads as TGTGCCAGCAGATACAGTCCCGGGACAGGGACCAGCACAGATACGCAGTATTTT.

This chain connects TRBV7-2 to TRBJ1-2; D is undetermined. The CDR3 has 12 residues. In germline, CDR1 is SGHTA, CDR2 FQGNSA. Trimming shortened V by 5 bases and J by 6 bases, and 10 bases separated the two germline ends. The chain's CDR3 is CASSIVVDGYTF. Written as DNA, the CDR3 is TGTGCCAGCAGCATCGTGGTAGATGGCTACACCTTC.

This chain uses TRBV6-1 with TRBJ1-5; D is unresolved. Germline V gives CDR1 MNHNS, CDR2 SASEGT. The CDR3 is 13 residues long. The V end lost 6 bases, the J end lost 5 bases, and 11 bases lay between the germline ends. Here the CDR3 reads CASRVGLYQPQHF. Here the CDR3 DNA reads TGTGCCAGCAGAGTAGGTTTGTATCAGCCCCAGCATTTT.

This clone was picked up many times. J is TRBJ2-3 and V is TRBV7-8; D gene uncertain. The germline V gene has CDR1 SGHVS and CDR2 FQNEAQ. V lost 5 bases to trimming and J lost 2 bases, with 17 bases between them. This CDR3 contains 16 residues. The CDR3 coding sequence is TGTGCCAGCAGCCGTCCTATCTCATCCGCCACAGATACGCAGTATTTT. Translation gives CASSRPISSATDTQYF.

This clone has more than one count but fewer than ten. The chain links TRBV11-2 to TRBJ1-1; D unresolved. The V end was cut by 5 bases, the J end by 8 bases, with 9 bases between. CDR1 and CDR2 (germline): SGHAT, FQNNGV. The CDR3 spans 11 residues. This CDR3 reads CASSLAREAFF. CDR3 nucleotide sequence: TGTGCCAGCAGCCTGGCGAGGGAAGCTTTCTTT. The full variable domain, rest sourced from reference TRBV11-2 and TRBJ1-1, is EAGVAQSPRYKIIEKRQSVAFWCNPISGHATLYWYQQILGQGPKLLIQFQNNGVVDDSQLPKDRFSAERLKGVDSTLKIQPAKLEDSAVYLCASSLAREAFFGQGTRLTVV.

The chain uses TRBV7-9 and TRBJ2-1; 9 nucleotides align to TRBD2. The CDR3 totals 17 residues. CDR1 is SEHNR, CDR2 FQNEAQ, per germline (reference sequence). Unmatched junction bases numbered 15, after V lost 6 bases and J lost 6 bases. The CDR3 loop is CASSFFGGGDNGNEQFF. The CDR3 DNA reads as TGTGCCAGCAGTTTCTTTGGCGGGGGGGATAACGGCAATGAGCAGTTCTTC.

This clone was seen only a few times. The J gene is TRBJ1-1, the V gene TRBV7-9; maybe TRBD1 (5 bases). The CDR3 runs to 15 residues. Trimming removed 0 bases from V and 2 bases from J, with 10 bases in between. Germline CDR1 SEHNR, CDR2 FQNEAQ (reference sequence). This CDR3 is CASSLAAQGNTEAFF. For the CDR3, the DNA is TGTGCCAGCAGCTTAGCGGCGCAGGGAAACACTGAAGCTTTCTTT.

V gene TRBV6-5 combines with J gene TRBJ2-3, with D unresolved. Germline-derived CDR1 and CDR2 are MNHEY and SVGAGI. The V end was cut by 8 bases, the J end by 2 bases, with 5 bases between. The CDR3 extends over 11 amino acids. CDR3 sequence reads: CASGNTDTQYF. The CDR3 DNA is TGTGCCAGCGGGAACACAGATACGCAGTATTTT.

The chain joins TRBV28 to TRBJ2-3; the D gene is possibly TRBD2 (6 bases). Trimming stripped 6 bases from V and 0 bases from J, with 10 bases between. CDR3 length equals 14 residues. Germline CDR1 and CDR2: MDHEN and SYDVKM. CDR3 sequence: CASSRGGSTDTQYF. The CDR3 bases are TGTGCCAGCAGCAGAGGAGGGAGCACAGATACGCAGTATTTT. The complete variable domain, with remaining parts taken from reference TRBV28 and TRBJ2-3, reads DVKVTQSSRYLVKRTGEKVFLECVQDMDHENMFWYRQDPGLGLRLIYFSYDVKMKEKGDIPEGYSVSREKKERFSLILESASTNQTSMYLCASSRGGSTDTQYFGPGTRLTVL.

The chain recombines TRBV7-9 with TRBJ1-1; D is possibly TRBD1 (6 bases). The CDR3 is made up of 15 amino acids. Germline V gene data show CDR1 as SEHNR and CDR2 as FQNEAQ (reference sequence). Trimming stripped 5 bases from V and 1 base from J, with 14 bases between. DNA for the CDR3: TGTGCCAGCAGCCCACTCGGACAGACGAACACTGAAGCTTTCTTT. Its translation: CASSPLGQTNTEAFF. The variable domain in full, completed from reference TRBV7-9 and TRBJ1-1, reads DTGVSQNPRHKITKRGQNVTFRCDPISEHNRLYWYRQTLGQGPEFLTYFQNEAQLEKSRLLSDRFSAERPKGSFSTLEIQRTEQGDSAMYLCASSPLGQTNTEAFFGQGTRLTVV.

This clone was picked up one time. This rearrangement joins TRBV7-6 to TRBJ1-4; tentative D call: TRBD1 (5 bases). The CDR3 runs 15 residues. Trimming left V 1 base short and J 7 bases short, with 13 bases between. CDR1 is SGHVS and CDR2 is FNYEAQ in the germline V gene. The CDR3 loop is CASSLVSGTSEKLFF. The CDR3 coding sequence is TGTGCCAGCAGCTTAGTATCCGGGACGTCTGAAAAACTGTTTTTT.

The chain combines TRBV6-1 with TRBJ1-2; D not resolved. The germline V and J ends were trimmed by 5 bases and 0 bases, with 10 bases remaining between them. The CDR3 has 14 amino acids. Germline CDR1 and CDR2: MNHNS and SASEGT. The CDR3 spells CASSRGPSNYGYTF. The CDR3 DNA reads TGTGCCAGCAGTCGAGGACCGTCTAACTATGGCTACACCTTC.

V usage is TRBV5-1 and J usage is TRBJ2-1, with D perhaps TRBD2 (5 bases). There are 17 residues in the CDR3. Germline V gene sequence: CDR1 SGHRS, CDR2 YFSETQ. With 0 bases removed from V and 0 bases from J, the gap between germline ends came to 13 bases. The CDR3: CASSLAIALTSYNEQFF. The CDR3 DNA sequence: TGCGCCAGCAGCTTGGCTATAGCGTTGACCTCCTACAATGAGCAGTTCTTC.

The V call is TRBV7-6, the J call TRBJ1-4; D unclear. Germline V gene sequence: CDR1 SGHVS, CDR2 FNYEAQ. The ends were cut back, 5 bases at V and 5 bases at J, with 9 bases in the middle. The CDR3 covers 13 residues. This chain's CDR3 is CASSPNINEKLFF. Written as DNA, the CDR3 is TGTGCCAGCAGCCCCAACATAAATGAAAAACTGTTTTTT.

CDR3 nucleotide sequence: TGTGCCAGCAGTTCAGGCCGGACAGGCCGCTACAATGAGCAGTTCTTC. Its translation is CASSSGRTGRYNEQFF. J is TRBJ2-1 and V is TRBV6-5; 7 nucleotides match TRBD1. V lost 4 bases and J lost 3; bases outside the gene matches: 9. The CDR3 loop spans 16 amino acids. Germline lookup yields CDR1 MNHEY and CDR2 SVGAGI.